This T cell receptor (beta chain) comes out of a study of cytomegalovirus exposure and HLA in healthy donors. TCRdb's table, derived via immunoSEQ multiplex PCR, lists solely in-frame clones and lacks some. The sample includes some 170,000 clones, roughly nine tenths of them seen just once. Losses at the gene ends were 2 bases for V and 4 bases for J; bases not matched to a gene: 7. Germline V gene lookup returns CDR1 SGHRS and CDR2 YFSETQ. The CDR3 extends over 15 amino acids. The validation cohort, a group of 120 subjects, included the donors and was separate from the approximately 650-subject first cohort. This clone was observed a handful of times.

This receptor was identified in a young man in good health and CMV-seropositive. Sequencing used PBMCs. The chain is built from TRBV5-1 and TRBJ2-3, with 7 nucleotides matching TRBD2. This CDR3 is CASSFERDPPDTQYF. CDR3 in DNA: TGCGCCAGCAGCTTCGAGCGGGATCCGCCAGATACGCAGTATTTT. The complete variable domain, with remaining parts taken from reference TRBV5-1 and TRBJ2-3, reads KAGVTQTPRYLIKTRGQQVTLSCSPISGHRSVSWYQQTPGQGLQFLFEYFSETQRNKGNFPGRFSGRQFSNSRSEMNVSTLELGDSALYLCASSFERDPPDTQYFGPGTRLTVL.